Listed below are T cell receptor beta chains from one sample, sequenced in a study of regulatory T cells in long-lasting Graves disease. Each CDR3 protein is one row after TCRdb ran MiXCR on the multiplex PCR reads. The data hold about 530,000 distinct CDR3 sequences, with approximately 16% observed a single time. These data were also filed under a second study, of T cells in Graves' hyperthyroidism and ophthalmopathy.

This sample comprised peripheral blood mononuclear cells (PBMCs), obtained at new diagnosis, from a patient treated with antithyroid drugs. These receptors came from a woman aged 35-60 years with Graves disease. Each CDR3 is given with its conserved first and last residue. Fields, in order: J gene, clone size, V gene, D gene, CDR3 protein, CDR3 DNA. The D gene is left open where the match is weak. Expanded clones get a size class; other rows say once, few or many, or leave the size out.

>TRBJ1-1|many|TRBV16|NA
CASSQLAFSNTEAFF
TGTGCCAGCAGCCAATTGGCTTTCTCGAACACTGAAGCTTTCTTT
>TRBJ1-3|NA|TRBV6-2/TRBV6-3|NA
CASRAIGNTIYF
TGTGCCAGCAGGGCGATCGGAAACACCATATATTTT
>TRBJ2-3|NA|TRBV7-2|TRBD2
CASSSTSGGGGDTQYF
TGTGCCAGCAGCTCCACTAGCGGGGGGGGGGGGGATACGCAGTATTTT
>TRBJ2-2|NA|TRBV2|NA
CASSERRIPGELFF
TGTGCCAGCAGTGAGCGGAGAATCCCCGGGGAGCTGTTTTTT
>TRBJ2-3|few|TRBV4-2|TRBD2
CASSQGVGASGGRTDTQYF
TGTGCCAGCAGCCAAGGGGTAGGAGCTAGCGGGGGTAGAACAGATACGCAGTATTTT
>TRBJ2-2|NA|TRBV19|NA
CASSGGLTPGELFF
TGTGCCAGTAGTGGGGGCCTTACACCCGGGGAGCTGTTTTTT
>TRBJ1-3|few|TRBV7-7|NA
CASSLGRGPGNTIYF
TGTGCTAGCAGCTTAGGGAGGGGTCCTGGAAACACCATATATTTT
>TRBJ1-2|many|TRBV11-1|TRBD1
CASTDWDRGIYGYTF
TGTGCCAGCACCGACTGGGACAGGGGGATCTATGGCTACACCTTC
>TRBJ1-2|NA|TRBV6-2/TRBV6-3|NA
CASSYSGQPYGYTF
TGTGCCAGCAGTTACTCCGGACAGCCTTATGGCTACACCTTC
>TRBJ2-7|many|TRBV7-9|NA
CASSFSSQTYEQYF
TGTGCCAGCAGCTTCTCGTCCCAGACCTACGAGCAGTACTTC
>TRBJ1-2|once|TRBV29-1|NA
CSVELGSTLNYGYTF
TGCAGCGTTGAATTAGGGTCAACTCTTAACTATGGCTACACCTTC
>TRBJ2-3|many|TRBV5-1|TRBD1
CASSFDRGEVTDTQYF
TGCGCCAGCAGCTTCGACAGGGGTGAGGTCACAGATACGCAGTATTTT
>TRBJ1-5|few|TRBV7-9|TRBD1
CASSSGTGLPSNQPQHF
TGTGCCAGCAGCTCCGGGACAGGGCTCCCCAGCAATCAGCCCCAGCATTTT
>TRBJ1-6|few|TRBV5-1|NA
CASSLEFQGSPLHF
TGCGCCAGCAGCTTGGAATTTCAGGGGTCACCCCTCCACTTT
>TRBJ2-2|few|TRBV12-3/TRBV12-4|NA
CASSFSGENGELFF
TGTGCCAGCAGTTTCAGTGGGGAGAACGGGGAGCTGTTTTTT
>TRBJ2-1|few|TRBV7-9|TRBD2
CASSPKQRGATYNEQFF
TGTGCCAGCAGCCCTAAACAGCGGGGAGCCACCTACAATGAGCAGTTCTTC
>TRBJ1-2|many|TRBV3-1|TRBD1
CASSQDGKGAYGYTF
TGTGCCAGCAGCCAAGATGGAAAGGGGGCCTATGGCTACACCTTC
>TRBJ2-7|few|TRBV27|TRBD1
CASSSDRVGLYEQYF
TGTGCCAGCAGTTCCGACAGGGTAGGTTTATACGAGCAGTACTTC
>TRBJ1-2|many|TRBV18|NA
CASSPPTGEYYGYTF
TGTGCCAGCTCACCACCGACGGGCGAATACTATGGCTACACCTTC
>TRBJ1-6|many|TRBV11-2|NA
CASSFESSYNSPLHF
TGTGCCAGCAGCTTCGAGAGCTCCTATAATTCACCCCTCCACTTT
>TRBJ1-6|many|TRBV11-2|NA
CASGAGGRSYNSPLHF
TGTGCCAGCGGCGCCGGTGGACGGTCCTATAATTCACCCCTCCACTTT
>TRBJ1-3|many|TRBV9|NA
CASSVEELSGNTIYF
TGTGCCAGCAGCGTAGAAGAGCTCTCTGGAAACACCATATATTTT
>TRBJ1-2|many|TRBV5-1|TRBD1
CASSSGQGGNGYTF
TGCGCCAGCAGCTCAGGACAGGGGGGCAATGGCTACACCTTC
>TRBJ1-4|few|TRBV5-1|NA
CASSLYATNEKLFF
TGCGCCAGCAGCTTATACGCAACTAATGAAAAACTGTTTTTT
>TRBJ2-1|many|TRBV11-2|TRBD2
CASRRLAGGGYNEQFF
TGTGCCAGCAGGCGCCTAGCGGGGGGTGGCTACAATGAGCAGTTCTTC
>TRBJ2-7|many|TRBV4-1|NA
CASSQSRLGEQYF
TGCGCCAGCAGCCAAAGCAGGCTGGGCGAGCAGTACTTC
>TRBJ1-6|NA|TRBV7-3|NA
CAFLGSSCF
TGTGCCTTCCTCGGGAGCTCTTGCTTT
>TRBJ2-2|few|TRBV28|NA
CASSFRTAISNTGELFF
TGTGCCAGCAGTTTTAGGACGGCTATATCTAACACCGGGGAGCTGTTTTTT
>TRBJ1-5|NA|TRBV25-1|NA
CASSESGEQPQHF
TGTGCCAGCAGTGAATCCGGTGAGCAGCCCCAGCATTTT
>TRBJ2-1|NA|TRBV7-6|TRBD2
CASSPGLAGINEQFF
TGTGCCAGCAGTCCGGGACTAGCGGGGATCAATGAGCAGTTCTTC
>TRBJ2-2|NA|TRBV24-1|NA
CATRGRSNTGELFF
TGTGCCACCCGGGGACGATCGAACACCGGGGAGCTGTTTTTT
>TRBJ1-2|NA|TRBV14|NA
CASSQGRGYSYGYTF
TGTGCCAGCAGCCAAGGAAGGGGGTATAGCTATGGCTACACCTTC
>TRBJ2-2|few|TRBV19|TRBD2
CASSIAGGRTGELFF
TGTGCCAGTAGTATAGCGGGGGGGCGCACCGGGGAGCTGTTTTTT
>TRBJ2-3|many|TRBV15|TRBD1
CATSRNQGDPTDTQYF
TGTGCCACCAGCCGAAACCAGGGGGATCCGACAGATACGCAGTATTTT
>TRBJ1-6|many|TRBV11-2|NA
CASRLRGFRNSPLHF
TGTGCCAGCAGACTGAGAGGGTTTAGGAATTCACCCCTCCACTTT
>TRBJ2-6|many|TRBV12-3/TRBV12-4|NA
CASTLQTGDDSGANVLTF
TGTGCCAGCACCCTCCAGACAGGTGACGACTCTGGGGCCAACGTCCTGACTTTC
>TRBJ2-5|NA|TRBV19|NA
CASIGGSETQYF
TGTGCCAGTATTGGGGGCTCGGAGACCCAGTACTTC
>TRBJ2-5|many|TRBV11-2|NA
CASSLAQGEEETQYF
TGTGCCAGCAGCTTAGCGCAGGGGGAGGAGGAGACCCAGTACTTC
>TRBJ1-1|many|TRBV20-1|TRBD1
CSAYRGSTEAFF
TGCAGTGCTTACAGGGGAAGCACTGAAGCTTTCTTT
>TRBJ2-7|once|TRBV4-1|NA
CASSQDWRGRWYEQYF
TGCGCCAGCAGCCAAGATTGGAGGGGGCGATGGTACGAGCAGTACTTC